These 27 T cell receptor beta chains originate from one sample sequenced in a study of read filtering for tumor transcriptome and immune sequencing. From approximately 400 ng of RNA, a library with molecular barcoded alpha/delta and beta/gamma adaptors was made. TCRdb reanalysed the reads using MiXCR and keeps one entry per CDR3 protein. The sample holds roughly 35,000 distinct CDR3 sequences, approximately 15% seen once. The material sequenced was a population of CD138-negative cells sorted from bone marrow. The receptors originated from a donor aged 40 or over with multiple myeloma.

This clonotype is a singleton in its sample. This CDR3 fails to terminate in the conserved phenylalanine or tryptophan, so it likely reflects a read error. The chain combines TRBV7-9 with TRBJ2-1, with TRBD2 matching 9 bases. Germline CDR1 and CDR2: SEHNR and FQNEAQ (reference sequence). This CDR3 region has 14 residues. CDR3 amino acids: CARSYRGLANEQFL. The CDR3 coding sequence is TGTGCCAGGAGCTACCGTGGACTAGCGAATGAGCAGTTCCTC.

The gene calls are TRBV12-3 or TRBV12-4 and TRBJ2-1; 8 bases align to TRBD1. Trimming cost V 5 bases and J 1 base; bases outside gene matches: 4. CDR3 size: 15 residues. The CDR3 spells CASSPDRGSYNEQFF. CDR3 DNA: TGTGCCAGCAGTCCTGACAGGGGATCCTACAATGAGCAGTTCTTC.

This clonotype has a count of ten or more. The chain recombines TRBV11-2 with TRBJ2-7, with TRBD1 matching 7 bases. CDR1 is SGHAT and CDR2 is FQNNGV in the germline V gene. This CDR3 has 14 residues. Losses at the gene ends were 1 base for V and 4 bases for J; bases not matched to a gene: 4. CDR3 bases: TGTGCCAGCAGCTTAGGACAGGGCGGTTACGAGCAGTACTTC. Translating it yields CASSLGQGGYEQYF.

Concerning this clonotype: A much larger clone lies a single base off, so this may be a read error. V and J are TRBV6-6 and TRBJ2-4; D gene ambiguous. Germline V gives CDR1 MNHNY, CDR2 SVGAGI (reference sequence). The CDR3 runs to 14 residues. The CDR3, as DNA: TGTGCCAGCAGTTACTCGAAAGCTAAGAACACTCAGTACTTC. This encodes CASSYSKAKNTQYF.

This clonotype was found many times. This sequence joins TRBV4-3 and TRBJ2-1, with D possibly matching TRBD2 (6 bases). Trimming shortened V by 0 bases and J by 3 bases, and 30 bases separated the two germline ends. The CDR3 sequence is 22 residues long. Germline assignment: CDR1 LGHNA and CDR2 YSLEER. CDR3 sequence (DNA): TGCGCCAGCAGCCAAGATTCCGGAACTTTGGCCCGGGGGAGGTCAGACTACAATGAGCAGTTCTTC. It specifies CASSQDSGTLARGRSDYNEQFF.

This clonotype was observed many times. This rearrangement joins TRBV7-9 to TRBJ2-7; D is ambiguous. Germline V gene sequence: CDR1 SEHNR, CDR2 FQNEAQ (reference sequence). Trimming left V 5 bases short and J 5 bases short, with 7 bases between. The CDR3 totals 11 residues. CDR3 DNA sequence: TGTGCCAGCAGCAACAGCCACGAGCAGTACTTC. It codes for CASSNSHEQYF. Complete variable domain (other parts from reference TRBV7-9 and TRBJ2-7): DTGVSQNPRHKITKRGQNVTFRCDPISEHNRLYWYRQTLGQGPEFLTYFQNEAQLEKSRLLSDRFSAERPKGSFSTLEIQRTEQGDSAMYLCASSNSHEQYFGPGTRLTVT.

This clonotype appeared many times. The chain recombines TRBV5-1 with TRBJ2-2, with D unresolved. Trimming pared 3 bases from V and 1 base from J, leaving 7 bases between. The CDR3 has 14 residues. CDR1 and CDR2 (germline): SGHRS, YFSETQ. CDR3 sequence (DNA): TGCGCCAGCAGCTCCTCAATGAACACCGGGGAGCTGTTTTTT. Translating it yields CASSSSMNTGELFF.

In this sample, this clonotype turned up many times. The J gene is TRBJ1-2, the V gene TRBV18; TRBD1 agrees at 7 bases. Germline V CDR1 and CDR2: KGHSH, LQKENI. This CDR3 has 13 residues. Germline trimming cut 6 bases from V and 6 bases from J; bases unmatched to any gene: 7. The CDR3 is CASSTDRKNGYTF. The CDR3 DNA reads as TGTGCCAGCTCGACGGACAGGAAGAATGGCTACACCTTC.

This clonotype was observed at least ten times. The CDR3 loop reads CASRSGTVNTEAFF. The CDR3 nucleotides read TGTGCCAGCAGATCCGGGACAGTGAACACTGAAGCTTTCTTT. The genes are TRBV12-3 or TRBV12-4 and TRBJ1-1; 7 bases line up with TRBD1. The V and J ends lost 6 bases and 0 bases, in that order; junction bases with no gene match: 4. The CDR3 has 14 amino acids.

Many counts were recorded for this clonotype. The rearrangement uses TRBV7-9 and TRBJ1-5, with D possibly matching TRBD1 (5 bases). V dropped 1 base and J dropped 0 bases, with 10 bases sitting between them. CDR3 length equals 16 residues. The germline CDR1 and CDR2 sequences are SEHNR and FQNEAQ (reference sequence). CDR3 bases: TGTGCCAGCAGCTTAGGGGGCGACGGTAGCAATCAGCCCCAGCATTTT. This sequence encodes CASSLGGDGSNQPQHF.

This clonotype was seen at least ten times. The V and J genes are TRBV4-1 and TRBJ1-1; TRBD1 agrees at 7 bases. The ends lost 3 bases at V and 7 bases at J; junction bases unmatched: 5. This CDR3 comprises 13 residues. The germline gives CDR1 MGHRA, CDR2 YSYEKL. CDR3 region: CASSQQQGYEAFF. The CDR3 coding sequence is TGCGCCAGCAGCCAGCAACAGGGGTATGAAGCTTTCTTT.

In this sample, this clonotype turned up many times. This CDR3 reads CASSPTRRNEQFF. Here the CDR3 DNA reads TGTGCCAGCAGTCCCACTAGGAGGAATGAGCAGTTCTTC. The chain is built from TRBV12-3 or TRBV12-4 and TRBJ2-1; D may be TRBD2 (5 bases). V was shortened by 5 bases and J by 7 bases, with 12 bases between the two germline ends. The CDR3 is made up of 13 amino acids.

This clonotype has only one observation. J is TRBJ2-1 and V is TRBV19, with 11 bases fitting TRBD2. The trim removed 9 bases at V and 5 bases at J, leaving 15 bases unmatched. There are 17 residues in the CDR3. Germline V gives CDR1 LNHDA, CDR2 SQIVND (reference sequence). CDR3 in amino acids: CASSLSIAGGPNNEQFF. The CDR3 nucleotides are TGTGCCAGCAGTCTTTCTATAGCGGGAGGGCCGAACAATGAGCAGTTCTTC.

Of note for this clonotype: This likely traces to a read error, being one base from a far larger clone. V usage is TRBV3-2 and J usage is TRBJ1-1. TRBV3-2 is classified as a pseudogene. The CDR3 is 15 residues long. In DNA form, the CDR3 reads TGTGCCAGCAGCCACAGCCCGCTGGTTGGGACTGACGCTTTCTTT. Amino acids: CASSHSPLVGTDAFF.

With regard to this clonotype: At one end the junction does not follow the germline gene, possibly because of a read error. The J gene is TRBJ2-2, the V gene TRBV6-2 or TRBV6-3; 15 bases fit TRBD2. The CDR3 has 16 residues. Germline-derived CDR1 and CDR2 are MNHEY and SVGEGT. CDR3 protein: CAGSYSGLAGGGELFF. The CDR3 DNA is TGTGCCGGCAGTTACTCGGGACTAGCGGGGGGCGGGGAGCTGTTTTTT.

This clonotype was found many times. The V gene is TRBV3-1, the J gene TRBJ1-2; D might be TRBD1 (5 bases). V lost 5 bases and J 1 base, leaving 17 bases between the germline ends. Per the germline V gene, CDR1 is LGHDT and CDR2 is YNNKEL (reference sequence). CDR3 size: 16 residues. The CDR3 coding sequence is TGTGCCAGCAGCAGTATGACAGCCACCTTTAACTATGGCTACACCTTC. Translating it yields CASSSMTATFNYGYTF. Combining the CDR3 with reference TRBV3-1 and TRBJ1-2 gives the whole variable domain DTAVSQTPKYLVTQMGNDKSIKCEQNLGHDTMYWYKQDSKKFLKIMFSYNNKELIINETVPNRFSPKSPDKAHLNLHINSLELGDSAVYFCASSSMTATFNYGYTFGSGTRLTVV.

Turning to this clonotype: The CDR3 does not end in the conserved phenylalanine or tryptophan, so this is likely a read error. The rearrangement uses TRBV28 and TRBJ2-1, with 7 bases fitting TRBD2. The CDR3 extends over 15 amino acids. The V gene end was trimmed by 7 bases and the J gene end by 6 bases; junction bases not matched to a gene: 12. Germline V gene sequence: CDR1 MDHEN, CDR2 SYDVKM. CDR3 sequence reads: CASTPDTPGGNEQFL. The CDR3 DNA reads TGTGCCAGCACCCCGGATACCCCGGGGGGCAATGAGCAGTTCCTC.

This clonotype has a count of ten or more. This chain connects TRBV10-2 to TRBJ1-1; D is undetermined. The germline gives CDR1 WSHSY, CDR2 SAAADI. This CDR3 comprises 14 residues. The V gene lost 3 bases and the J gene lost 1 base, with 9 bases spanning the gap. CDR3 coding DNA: TGCGCCAGCAGTGATTGGGGATCGAACACTGAAGCTTTCTTT. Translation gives CASSDWGSNTEAFF.

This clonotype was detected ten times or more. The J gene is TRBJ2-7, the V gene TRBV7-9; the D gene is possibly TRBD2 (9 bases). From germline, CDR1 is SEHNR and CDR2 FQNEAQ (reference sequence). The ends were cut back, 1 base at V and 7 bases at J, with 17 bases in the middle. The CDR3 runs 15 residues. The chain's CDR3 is CASSLVSSGTGEQYF. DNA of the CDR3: TGTGCCAGCAGCTTAGTGTCTAGCGGGACAGGAGAGCAGTACTTC.

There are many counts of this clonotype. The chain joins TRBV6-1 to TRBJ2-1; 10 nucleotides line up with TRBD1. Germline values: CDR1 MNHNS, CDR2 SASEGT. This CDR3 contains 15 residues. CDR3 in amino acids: CATMGQGFKDNEQFF. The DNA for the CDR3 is TGTGCTACAATGGGACAGGGGTTTAAAGACAATGAGCAGTTCTTC.

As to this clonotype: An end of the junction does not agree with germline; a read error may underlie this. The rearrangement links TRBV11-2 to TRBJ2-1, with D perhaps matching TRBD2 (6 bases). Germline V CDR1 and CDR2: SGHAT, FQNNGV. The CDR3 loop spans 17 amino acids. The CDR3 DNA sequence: TGTGCCAGCAGCCCCGGGGTAGCGGCCTTCTCCTACAATGGGCAGTTCTTC. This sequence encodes CASSPGVAAFSYNGQFF.

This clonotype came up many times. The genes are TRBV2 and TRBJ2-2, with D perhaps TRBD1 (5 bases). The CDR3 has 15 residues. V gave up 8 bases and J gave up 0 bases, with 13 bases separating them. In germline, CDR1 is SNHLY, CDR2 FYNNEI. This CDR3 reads CASRAQGANTGELFF. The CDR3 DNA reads TGTGCCAGCCGTGCTCAGGGTGCGAACACCGGGGAGCTGTTTTTT.

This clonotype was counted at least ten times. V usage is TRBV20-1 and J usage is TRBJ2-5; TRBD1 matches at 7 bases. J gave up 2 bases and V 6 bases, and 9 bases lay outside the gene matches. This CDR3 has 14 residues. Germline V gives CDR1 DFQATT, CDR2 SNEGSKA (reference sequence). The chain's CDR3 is CSANRGPAQETQYF. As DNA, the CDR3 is TGCAGTGCCAACAGGGGTCCGGCGCAAGAGACCCAGTACTTC.

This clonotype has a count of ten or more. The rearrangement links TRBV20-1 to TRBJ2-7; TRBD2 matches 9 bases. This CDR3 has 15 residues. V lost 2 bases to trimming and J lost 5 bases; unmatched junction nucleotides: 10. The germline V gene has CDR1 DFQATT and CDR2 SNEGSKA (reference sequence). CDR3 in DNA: TGCAGTGCTAGAAAAGGGCTAGCGGGAAACAACGAGCAGTACTTC. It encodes CSARKGLAGNNEQYF.

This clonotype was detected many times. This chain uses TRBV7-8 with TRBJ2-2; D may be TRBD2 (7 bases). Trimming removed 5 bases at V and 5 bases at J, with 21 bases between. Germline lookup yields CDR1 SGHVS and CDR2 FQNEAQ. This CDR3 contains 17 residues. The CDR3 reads CASSPGLGGASTGELFF. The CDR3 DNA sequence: TGTGCCAGCAGCCCCGGATTAGGGGGGGCTTCGACCGGGGAGCTGTTTTTT.

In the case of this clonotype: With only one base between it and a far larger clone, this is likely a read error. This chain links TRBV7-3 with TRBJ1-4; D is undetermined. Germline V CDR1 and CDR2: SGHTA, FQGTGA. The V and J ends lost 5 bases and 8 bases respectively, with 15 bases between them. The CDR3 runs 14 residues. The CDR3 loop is CASSPDTDGEKLFF. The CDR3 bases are TGTGCCAGCAGCCCCGACACCGACGGGGAAAAACTGTTTTTT.

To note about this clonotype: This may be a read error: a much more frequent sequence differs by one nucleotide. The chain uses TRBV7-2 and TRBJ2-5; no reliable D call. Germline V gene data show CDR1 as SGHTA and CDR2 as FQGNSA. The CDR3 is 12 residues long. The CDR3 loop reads CASGLQSVTQYF. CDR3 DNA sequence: TGTGCCAGCGGCTTACAGTCGGTGACCCAGTACTTC.